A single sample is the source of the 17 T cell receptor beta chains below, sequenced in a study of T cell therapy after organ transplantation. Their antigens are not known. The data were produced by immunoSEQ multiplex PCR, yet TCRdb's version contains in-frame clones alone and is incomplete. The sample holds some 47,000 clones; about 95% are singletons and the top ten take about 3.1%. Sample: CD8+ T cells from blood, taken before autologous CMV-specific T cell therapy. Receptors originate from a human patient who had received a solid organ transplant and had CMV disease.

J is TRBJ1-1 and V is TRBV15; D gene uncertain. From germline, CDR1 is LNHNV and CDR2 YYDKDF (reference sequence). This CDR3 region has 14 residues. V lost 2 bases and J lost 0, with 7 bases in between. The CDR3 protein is CATSRQHMNTEAFF. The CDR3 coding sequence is TGTGCCACCAGCAGACAGCATATGAACACTGAAGCTTTCTTT.

The CDR3, as DNA: TGTGCCAGCGCCCAAGCGGACAGGGGGAACGATGAGCAGTTCTTC. Amino acid sequence: CASAQADRGNDEQFF. V gene TRBV6-4 combines with J gene TRBJ2-1, with 10 nucleotides matching TRBD1. Trimming took 8 bases from V and 8 from J; bases not matched to a gene: 12. Per the germline V gene, CDR1 is MRHNA and CDR2 is SNTAGT. The CDR3 consists of 15 residues.

CDR3 region: CASGLNRDHTDTQYF. CDR3 bases: TGTGCCAGCGGCCTTAACAGGGACCACACAGATACGCAGTATTTT. This chain links TRBV21-1 with TRBJ2-3; the table gives TRBD1 as D, unverified against the DNA. TRBV21-1 represents a pseudogene. CDR3 length: 15 amino acids.

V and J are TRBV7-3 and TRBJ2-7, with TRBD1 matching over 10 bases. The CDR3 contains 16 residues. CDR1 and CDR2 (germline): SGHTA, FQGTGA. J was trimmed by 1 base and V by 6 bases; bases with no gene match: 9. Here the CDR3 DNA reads TGTGCCAGCAGTTACGCTTGGGGACAGGGGTCCTACGAGCAGTACTTC. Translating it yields CASSYAWGQGSYEQYF.

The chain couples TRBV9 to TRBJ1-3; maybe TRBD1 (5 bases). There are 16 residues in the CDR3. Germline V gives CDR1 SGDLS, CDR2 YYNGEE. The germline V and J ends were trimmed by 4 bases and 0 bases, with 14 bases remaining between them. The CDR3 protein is CASSPQGSSSGNTIYF. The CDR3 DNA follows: TGTGCCAGCAGCCCCCAGGGCTCGAGCTCTGGAAACACCATATATTTT.

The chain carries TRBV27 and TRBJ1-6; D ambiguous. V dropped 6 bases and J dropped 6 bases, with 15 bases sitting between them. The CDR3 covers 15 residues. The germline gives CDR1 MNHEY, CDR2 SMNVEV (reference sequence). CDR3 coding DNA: TGTGCCAGCAGCCAGCTCGGCAGTTTTAATTCACCCCTCCACTTT. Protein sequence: CASSQLGSFNSPLHF.

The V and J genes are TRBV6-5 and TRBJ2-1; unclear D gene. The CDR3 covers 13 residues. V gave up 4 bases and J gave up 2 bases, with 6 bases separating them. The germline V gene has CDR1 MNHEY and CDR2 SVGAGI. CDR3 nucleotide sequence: TGTGCCAGCAGTTCCGGGCCCTACAATGAGCAGTTCTTC. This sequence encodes CASSSGPYNEQFF.

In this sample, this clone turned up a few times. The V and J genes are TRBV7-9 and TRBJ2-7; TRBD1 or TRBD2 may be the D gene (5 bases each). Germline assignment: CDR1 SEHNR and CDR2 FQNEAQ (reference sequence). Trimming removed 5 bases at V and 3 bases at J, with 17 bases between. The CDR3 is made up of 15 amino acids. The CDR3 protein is CASSQLAGTVYEQYF. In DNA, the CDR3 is TGTGCCAGCAGCCAGCTAGCCGGGACCGTCTACGAGCAGTACTTC.

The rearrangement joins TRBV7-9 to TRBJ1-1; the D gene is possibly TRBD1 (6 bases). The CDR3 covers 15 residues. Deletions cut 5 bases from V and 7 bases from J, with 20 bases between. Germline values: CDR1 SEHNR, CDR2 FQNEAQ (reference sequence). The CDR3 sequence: CASSQASGARGEAFF. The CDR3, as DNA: TGTGCCAGCAGCCAAGCATCAGGGGCGAGAGGTGAAGCTTTCTTT.

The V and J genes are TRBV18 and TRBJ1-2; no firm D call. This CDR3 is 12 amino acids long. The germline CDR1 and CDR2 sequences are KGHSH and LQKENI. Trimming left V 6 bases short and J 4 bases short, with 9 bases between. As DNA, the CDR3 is TGTGCCAGCTCCCCCTTTTCCTATGGCTACACCTTC. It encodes CASSPFSYGYTF.

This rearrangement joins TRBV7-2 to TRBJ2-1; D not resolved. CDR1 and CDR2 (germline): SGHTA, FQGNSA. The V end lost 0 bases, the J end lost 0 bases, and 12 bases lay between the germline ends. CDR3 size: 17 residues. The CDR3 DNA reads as TGTGCCAGCAGCTTAGCGAGTCTAAGAATCTCCTACAATGAGCAGTTCTTC. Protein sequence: CASSLASLRISYNEQFF.

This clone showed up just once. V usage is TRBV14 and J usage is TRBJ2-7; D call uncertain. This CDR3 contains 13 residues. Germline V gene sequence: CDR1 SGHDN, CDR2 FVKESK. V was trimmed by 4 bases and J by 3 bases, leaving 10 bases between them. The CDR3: CASSLGYGYEQYF. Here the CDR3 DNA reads TGTGCCAGCAGCCTGGGTTATGGCTACGAGCAGTACTTC.

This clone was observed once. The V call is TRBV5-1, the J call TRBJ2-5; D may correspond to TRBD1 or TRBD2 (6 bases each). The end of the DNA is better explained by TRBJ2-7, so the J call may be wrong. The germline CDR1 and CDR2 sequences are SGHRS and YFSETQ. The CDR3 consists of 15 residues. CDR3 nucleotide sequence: TGCGCCAGCAGCTTGGCTCAGGGGAGGTCCTACGAGCAGTACTTC. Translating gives CASSLAQGRSYEQYF.

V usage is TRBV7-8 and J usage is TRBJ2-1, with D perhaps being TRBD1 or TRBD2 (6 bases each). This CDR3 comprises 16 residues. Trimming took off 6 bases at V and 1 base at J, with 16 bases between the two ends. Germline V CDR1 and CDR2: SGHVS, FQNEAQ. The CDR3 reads CASSLRDTRSYNEQFF. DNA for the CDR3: TGTGCCAGCAGTTTGCGGGACACCCGTTCCTACAATGAGCAGTTCTTC. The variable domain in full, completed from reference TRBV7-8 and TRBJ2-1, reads GAGVSQSPRYKVAKRGQDVALRCDPISGHVSLFWYQQALGQGPEFLTYFQNEAQLDKSGLPSDRFFAERPEGSVSTLKIQRTQQEDSAVYLCASSLRDTRSYNEQFFGPGTRLTVL.

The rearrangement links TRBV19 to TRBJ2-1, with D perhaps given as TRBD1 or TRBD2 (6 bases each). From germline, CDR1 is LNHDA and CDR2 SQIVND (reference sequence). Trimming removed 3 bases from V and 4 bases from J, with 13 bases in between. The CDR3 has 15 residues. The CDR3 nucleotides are TGTGCCAGTAGTATCGGGGGCAGAACGTACAATGAGCAGTTCTTC. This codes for CASSIGGRTYNEQFF.

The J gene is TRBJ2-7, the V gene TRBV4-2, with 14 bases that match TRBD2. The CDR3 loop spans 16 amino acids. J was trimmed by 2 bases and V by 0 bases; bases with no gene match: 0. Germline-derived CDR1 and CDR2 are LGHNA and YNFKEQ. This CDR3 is CASSQETSGGAYEQYF. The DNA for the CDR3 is TGTGCCAGCAGCCAAGAGACTAGCGGGGGGGCCTACGAGCAGTACTTC.

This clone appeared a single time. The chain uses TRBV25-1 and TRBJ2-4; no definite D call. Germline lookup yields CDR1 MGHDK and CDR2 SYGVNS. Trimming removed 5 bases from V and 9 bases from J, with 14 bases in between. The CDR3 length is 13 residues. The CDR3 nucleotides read TGTGCCAGCAGTACCATGAAGTTGGGCATTCAGTACTTC. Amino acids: CASSTMKLGIQYF.